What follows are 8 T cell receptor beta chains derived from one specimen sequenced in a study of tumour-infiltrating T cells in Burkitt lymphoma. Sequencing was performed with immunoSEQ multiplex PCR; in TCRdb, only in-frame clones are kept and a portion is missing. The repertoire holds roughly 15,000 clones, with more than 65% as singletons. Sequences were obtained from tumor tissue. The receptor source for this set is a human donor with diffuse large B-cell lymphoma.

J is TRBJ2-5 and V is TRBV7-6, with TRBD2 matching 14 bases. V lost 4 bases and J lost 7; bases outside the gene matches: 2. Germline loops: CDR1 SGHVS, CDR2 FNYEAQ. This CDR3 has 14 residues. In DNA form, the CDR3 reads TGTGCCAGCAGCTCCGGGACTAGCGGGGGGACCCAGTACTTC. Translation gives CASSSGTSGGTQYF.

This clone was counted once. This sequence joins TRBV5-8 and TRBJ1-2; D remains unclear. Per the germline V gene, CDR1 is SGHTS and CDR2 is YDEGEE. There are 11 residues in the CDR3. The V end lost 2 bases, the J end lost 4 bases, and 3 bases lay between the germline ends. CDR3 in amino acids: CASSLSYGYTF. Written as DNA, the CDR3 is TGTGCCAGCAGCTTAAGCTATGGCTACACCTTC.

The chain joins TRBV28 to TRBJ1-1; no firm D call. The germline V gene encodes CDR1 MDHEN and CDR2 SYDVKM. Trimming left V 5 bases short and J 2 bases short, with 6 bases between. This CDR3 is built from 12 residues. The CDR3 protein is CASSQSNTEAFF. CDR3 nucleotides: TGTGCCAGCAGTCAGAGTAACACTGAAGCTTTCTTT.

CDR3 nucleotides: TGTGCCAGCAGCTCTTTACTAGCGGGGGGGGAGACCCAGTACTTC. Translated: CASSSLLAGGETQYF. This chain connects TRBV7-2 to TRBJ2-5; 13 bases line up with TRBD2. From germline, CDR1 is SGHTA and CDR2 FQGNSA. This CDR3 is built from 15 residues. With V trimmed by 4 bases and J by 5 bases, 4 bases remained unmatched.

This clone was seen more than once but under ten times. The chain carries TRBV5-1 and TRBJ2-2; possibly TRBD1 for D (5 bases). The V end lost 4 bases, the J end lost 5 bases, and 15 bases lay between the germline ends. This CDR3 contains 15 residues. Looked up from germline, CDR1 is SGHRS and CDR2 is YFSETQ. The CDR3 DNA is TGCGCCAGCAGCCCTGGTACAGGTGTGACCGGGGAGCTGTTTTTT. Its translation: CASSPGTGVTGELFF.

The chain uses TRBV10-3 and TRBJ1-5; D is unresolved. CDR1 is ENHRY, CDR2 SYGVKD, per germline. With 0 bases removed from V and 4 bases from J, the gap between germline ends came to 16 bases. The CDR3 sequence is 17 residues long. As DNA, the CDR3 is TGTGCCATCAGTGAGTCCAGGTCGGGCACCAAAAATCAGCCCCAGCATTTT. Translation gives CAISESRSGTKNQPQHF.

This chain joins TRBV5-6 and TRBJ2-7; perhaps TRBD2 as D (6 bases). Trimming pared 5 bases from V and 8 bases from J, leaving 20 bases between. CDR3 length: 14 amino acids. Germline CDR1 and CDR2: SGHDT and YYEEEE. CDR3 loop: CASRYRDSRLKQYF. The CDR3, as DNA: TGTGCCAGCAGATACCGGGACTCCCGTTTGAAGCAGTACTTC.

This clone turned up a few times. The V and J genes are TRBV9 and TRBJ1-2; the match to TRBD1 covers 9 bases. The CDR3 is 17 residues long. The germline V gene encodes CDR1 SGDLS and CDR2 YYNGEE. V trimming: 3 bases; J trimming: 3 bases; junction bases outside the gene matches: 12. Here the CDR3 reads CASSDSSRDREDYGYTF. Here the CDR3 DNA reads TGTGCCAGCAGCGACTCCTCCCGGGACAGGGAAGACTATGGCTACACCTTC.